The rows below give T cell receptor beta chains drawn from one sample of a study of graft-versus-host responses after intestinal transplantation. These TCRs are of unknown antigen specificity. Assay used: immunoSEQ multiplex PCR; TCRdb lists only in-frame clones, some missing. The sample consists of under 140,000 clones, approximately 92% of them appearing once. The starting material was unstimulated CD8+ T cells sorted from spleen or lymph node cells, obtained before intestinal transplant. All receptors come from a human donor who received an intestinal transplant. The CDR3 runs from the conserved cysteine through the conserved F or W. The order of the fields is D gene, J gene, V gene, clone size, CDR3 DNA, CDR3 protein. The D gene is left open where the match is weak. The size of a clone is reported for some rows only, either as once, few or many, or as a class for expanded clones.

TRBD2,TRBJ2-7,TRBV5-6,NA,TGTGCCAGCAGCCCGGGACTAGGGTCCTACGAGCAGTACTTC,CASSPGLGSYEQYF
TRBD2,TRBJ2-7,TRBV29-1,NA,TGCAGCGCACGGACTAGCGGGAGGTCCAGCTCCTACGAGCAGTACTTC,CSARTSGRSSSYEQYF
NA,TRBJ2-5,TRBV27,NA,TGTGCCAGCAGTTTGGTCGGTGGCCCCGTTACGGAGACCCAGTACTTC,CASSLVGGPVTETQYF
NA,TRBJ2-7,TRBV13,few,TGTGCCAGCAGCCAGGGGGACTCCATATACGAGCAGTACTTC,CASSQGDSIYEQYF
NA,TRBJ2-1,TRBV11-1,once,TGTGCCAGCAGCGCGACGAGGGTTTCCTACAATGAGCAGTTCTTC,CASSATRVSYNEQFF
NA,TRBJ2-1,TRBV12-5,NA,TGTGCTAGTGGCCTCCCGGGACCCCTTATGGAGCAGTTCTTC,CASGLPGPLMEQFF
NA,TRBJ2-3,TRBV2,NA,TGTGCCAGCAGTGAAGACTTCGGGCCTAGCACAGATACGCAGTATTTT,CASSEDFGPSTDTQYF
NA,TRBJ1-3,TRBV19,NA,TGTGCCAGTAGTATCTCTTCTGGAAACACCATATATTTT,CASSISSGNTIYF
TRBD1,TRBJ1-2,TRBV5-4,NA,TGTGCCATCGAAACCGGGACAGGGGAAGGCTACACCTTC,CAIETGTGEGYTF
NA,TRBJ2-7,TRBV7-9,NA,TGTGCCAGCAGCTCAGGGACATTCTCCTACGAGCAGTACTTC,CASSSGTFSYEQYF
NA,TRBJ2-7,TRBV11-2,NA,TGTGCCAGCAGCTTAGATTCACAAGGACGGCCTCTTGTTAGGCAGTACTTC,CASSLDSQGRPLVRQYF
NA,TRBJ2-3,TRBV9,NA,TGTGCCAGCAGCGTAAATTCTCTTGATACGCAGTATTTT,CASSVNSLDTQYF
TRBD2,TRBJ2-7,TRBV6-1,NA,TGTGCCAGCAGTGGGGCGGGAGGCCCGCCCTACGAGCAGTACTTC,CASSGAGGPPYEQYF
TRBD1,TRBJ2-7,TRBV19,NA,TGTGCCAGTAGCCCGGGACAGATCTACGAGCAGTACTTC,CASSPGQIYEQYF
TRBD1,TRBJ2-3,TRBV29-1,NA,TGCAGCGTTGAGGGCAGGGGGCAACGCACAGATACGCAGTATTTT,CSVEGRGQRTDTQYF
NA,TRBJ2-2,TRBV7-6,NA,TGTGCCAGCAGCGTATACACCGGGGAGCTGTTTTTT,CASSVYTGELFF
NA,TRBJ1-2,TRBV7-9,few,TGTGCCAGCAGCTTAGGGGCGGGTGACGGCTACACCTTC,CASSLGAGDGYTF
TRBD2,TRBJ2-2,TRBV27,once,TGTGCCAGTTGGACTACTAGTGCGGGAGTCACCGGGGAGCTGTTTTTT,CASWTTSAGVTGELFF
NA,TRBJ1-1,TRBV6-6,once,TGTGCCAGCAGTTACGCAAGGTACGGTTTGAACACTGAAGCTTTCTTT,CASSYARYGLNTEAFF
TRBD2,TRBJ2-1,TRBV7-9,NA,TGTGCCAGCAGCTTAAATAGCGGGAATGAGCAGTTCTTC,CASSLNSGNEQFF
NA,TRBJ2-1,TRBV5-1,NA,TGCGCCAGCAGCTTTGAAAACTTCCGCAGGGTAGAAGAACAGTTCTTC,CASSFENFRRVEEQFF
TRBD1,TRBJ1-5,TRBV27,NA,TGTGCCAGCAGTTCCTCGACAGGGTGGAATCAGCCCCAGCATTTT,CASSSSTGWNQPQHF
NA,TRBJ2-7,TRBV27,NA,TGTGCCAGCAGTTTTCGTCGGGAATCCTACGAGCAGTACTTC,CASSFRRESYEQYF
NA,TRBJ2-7,TRBV9,NA,TGTGCCAGCAGCCCCGAGAACGGAGACTACGAGCAGTACTTC,CASSPENGDYEQYF
TRBD1,TRBJ2-7,TRBV9,NA,TGTGCCAGCAGCGCAGGGACAGGGCTGTACGAGCAGTACTTC,CASSAGTGLYEQYF
TRBD1,TRBJ2-5,TRBV25-1,NA,TGTGCCAGCAGCTTCGGACAGGGGGTTCAAGAGACCCAGTACTTC,CASSFGQGVQETQYF
NA,TRBJ1-1,TRBV7-6,NA,TGTGCCAGCAGCTACGACAGGAACACTGAAGCTTTCTTT,CASSYDRNTEAFF
TRBD2,TRBJ2-1,TRBV4-1,NA,TGCGCCAGCAGCCAACTTGCAGCGGGAGGCCCTAACAATGAGCAGTTCTTC,CASSQLAAGGPNNEQFF
TRBD2,TRBJ2-3,TRBV27,NA,TGTGCCAGCAGTCTTATTACCCAGGCGCAGACTAGCGGGAGAACAGATACGCAGTATTTT,CASSLITQAQTSGRTDTQYF
TRBD2,TRBJ2-1,TRBV2,NA,TGTGCCAGAAGCGGGAGGAATCAGAATGAGCAGTTCTTC,CARSGRNQNEQFF
NA,TRBJ2-3,TRBV6-6,NA,TGTGCCAGCGCGAGTTTGAGGTACGGGAGTACAGATACGCAGTATTTT,CASASLRYGSTDTQYF
NA,TRBJ2-1,TRBV5-1,NA,TGCGCCAGCAGCTTGTGGGTTCAGGATGAGCAGTTCTTC,CASSLWVQDEQFF
NA,TRBJ2-5,TRBV7-9,few,TGTGCCAGCAGCGAACAGGGCCAGGAGGAGACCCAGTACTTC,CASSEQGQEETQYF
TRBD2,TRBJ2-3,TRBV7-3,NA,TGTGCCAGCAGCCCTTCGGTCGGGGGGAGTACAGATACGCAGTATTTT,CASSPSVGGSTDTQYF
NA,TRBJ2-1,TRBV9,NA,TGTGCCAGCAGTCCCACTGGAGGTGAGCAGTTCTTC,CASSPTGGEQFF
TRBD2,TRBJ2-3,TRBV6-1,NA,TGTGCCAGCAGTGGCTTAGCGGGAATGCCCCTTTTT,CASSGLAGMPLF
TRBD2,TRBJ2-3,TRBV4-2,NA,TGTGCCAGCAGCCAAGAGGGTGGCGGGAGTCCCACAGATACGCAGTATTTT,CASSQEGGGSPTDTQYF
NA,TRBJ1-2,TRBV28,NA,TGTGCCAGCAGTTTAATCGCACATTGGGGTGGCTACACCTTC,CASSLIAHWGGYTF
TRBD1,TRBJ1-1,TRBV9,NA,TGTGCCAGCAGCGTATCAGGGGGAGGTAACGCTGAAGCTTTCTTT,CASSVSGGGNAEAFF
TRBD2,TRBJ2-5,TRBV7-9,once,TGTGCCAGCAGCTTACCCCCGGCGGGAGAAGAGACCCAGTACTTC,CASSLPPAGEETQYF
NA,TRBJ1-1,TRBV5-4,NA,TGTGCCAGCAGCACTCGCAGCATGAACACTGAAGCTTTCTTT,CASSTRSMNTEAFF
NA,TRBJ2-1,TRBV27,NA,TGTGCCAGCAGTTTGGAGGCGGGTCACTCCTACAATGAGCAGTTCTTC,CASSLEAGHSYNEQFF
NA,TRBJ1-5,TRBV28,NA,TGTGCCAGCAGTTTTGGAGGGGCGCGTCAGCCCCAGCATTTT,CASSFGGARQPQHF
TRBD1,TRBJ1-1,TRBV9,NA,TGTGCCAGCAGCGGCCGGGACAGGGAAGCTTTCTTT,CASSGRDREAFF
NA,TRBJ2-3,TRBV11-2,NA,TGTGCCAGCAGCTTAGGCTCTAGCACAGATACGCAGTATTTT,CASSLGSSTDTQYF
NA,TRBJ1-3,TRBV11-2,NA,TGTGCCAGCAGCGGCATGAGTAGGGGAAGAAACACCATATATTTT,CASSGMSRGRNTIYF